The rows below give T cell receptor beta chains drawn from one sample of a study of Ad26.COV2.S vaccination and SARS-CoV-2 variants. Repertoires were generated with immunoSEQ multiplex PCR, while TCRdb's copy carries only in-frame clones and drops some. The data show about 460,000 clones, 80% to 90% seen once. The sample was peripheral blood, taken in a trial of Ad26.COV2.S vaccine versus placebo. These receptors all stem from a person between 18 and 65 years old who received the Ad26.COV2.S COVID-19 vaccine or a placebo. The CDR3 runs from the conserved cysteine through the conserved F or W. Fields, in order: D gene, clone size, J gene, V gene, CDR3 protein, CDR3 DNA. A D gene is named only where the DNA matches it firmly. Some rows have no size entry. The others give once, few or many, or a class for an expanded clone.

TRBD2 | . | TRBJ2-1 | TRBV6-1 | CASSEARSGLAGVRYNNEQFF | TGTGCCAGCAGTGAAGCGCGATCGGGACTAGCGGGAGTAAGGTATAACAATGAGCAGTTCTTC
. | . | TRBJ1-4 | TRBV3-1/TRBV3-2 | CASSRRRSGLEEKLFF | TGTGCCAGCAGCCGAAGGCGTTCGGGGCTGGAGGAAAAACTGTTTTTT
. | . | TRBJ1-2 | TRBV6-5 | CASSSTTGAYGYTF | TGTGCCAGCAGTTCCACAACGGGGGCCTATGGCTACACCTTC
. | . | TRBJ1-2 | TRBV5-6 | CASSFVQNYGYTF | TGTGCCAGCAGCTTCGTACAGAACTATGGCTACACCTTC
. | . | TRBJ2-3 | TRBV27 | CASTKLGGTSTDTQYF | TGTGCCAGCACAAAGTTGGGCGGAACTAGCACAGATACGCAGTATTTT
. | once | TRBJ1-5 | TRBV28 | CASSSATSANQPQHF | TGTGCCAGCAGTTCCGCCACGAGCGCGAATCAGCCCCAGCATTTT
. | . | TRBJ2-1 | TRBV27 | CASSLGLERSNEQFF | TGTGCCAGCAGTTTAGGTCTGGAGCGGAGCAATGAGCAGTTCTTC
. | once | TRBJ2-7 | TRBV5-1 | CASSLGYRFGQGDYEQYF | TGCGCCAGCAGCTTGGGTTATCGGTTCGGGCAGGGCGACTACGAGCAGTACTTC
. | . | TRBJ1-4 | TRBV10-2 | CASRQHNEKLFF | TGCGCCAGCCGACAGCATAATGAAAAACTGTTTTTT
. | few | TRBJ1-2 | TRBV7-2 | CASSRGPATNYGYTF | TGTGCCAGCAGCCGTGGCCCCGCAACGAACTATGGCTACACCTTC
. | . | TRBJ1-1 | TRBV6-5 | CASSDKASQNTEAFF | TGTGCCAGCAGCGATAAGGCATCCCAGAACACTGAAGCTTTCTTT
. | . | TRBJ1-3 | TRBV18 | CASSPPKGISGNTIYF | TGTGCCAGCTCACCACCGAAGGGAATCTCTGGAAACACCATATATTTT
TRBD1 | . | TRBJ2-7 | TRBV15 | CATSLDRGGYEQYF | TGTGCCACCAGCCTCGACAGGGGTGGCTACGAGCAGTACTTC
. | . | TRBJ2-1 | TRBV11-1 | CASSLNRVNEQFF | TGTGCCAGCAGCTTAAACAGAGTCAATGAGCAGTTCTTC
. | . | TRBJ2-7 | TRBV14 | CASSQVDHYEQYF | TGTGCCAGCAGCCAAGTAGATCATTACGAGCAGTACTTC
. | . | TRBJ2-5 | TRBV3-1/TRBV3-2 | CASSQLGAETQYF | TGTGCCAGCAGCCAACTGGGGGCAGAGACCCAGTACTTC
TRBD1 | . | TRBJ1-2 | TRBV12-3/TRBV12-4 | CASSSGTVYGYTF | TGTGCCAGCAGCTCCGGGACAGTCTATGGCTACACCTTC
. | once | TRBJ2-3 | TRBV23-1 | CASSWGSSTDTQYF | TGCGCCAGCTCTTGGGGGTCTAGCACAGATACGCAGTATTTT
TRBD2 | . | TRBJ2-7 | TRBV11-2 | CASNPRSGLAGGSYEQYF | TGTGCCAGCAACCCCCGATCTGGACTAGCGGGGGGTTCATACGAGCAGTACTTC